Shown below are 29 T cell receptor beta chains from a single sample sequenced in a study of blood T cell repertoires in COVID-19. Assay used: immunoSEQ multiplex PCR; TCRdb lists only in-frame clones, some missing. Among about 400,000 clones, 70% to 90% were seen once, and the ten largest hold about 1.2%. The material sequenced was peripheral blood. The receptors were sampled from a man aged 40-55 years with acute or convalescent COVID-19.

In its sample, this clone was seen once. The CDR3: CASSLVAEGEAFF. The DNA for the CDR3 is TGTGCCAGCAGCTTAGTCGCGGAAGGCGAAGCTTTCTTT. The chain carries TRBV7-9 and TRBJ1-1; D remains ambiguous. V was trimmed by 1 base and J by 8 bases, leaving 11 bases between them. CDR1 SEHNR and CDR2 FQNEAQ come from the germline V gene (reference sequence). The CDR3 is made up of 13 amino acids.

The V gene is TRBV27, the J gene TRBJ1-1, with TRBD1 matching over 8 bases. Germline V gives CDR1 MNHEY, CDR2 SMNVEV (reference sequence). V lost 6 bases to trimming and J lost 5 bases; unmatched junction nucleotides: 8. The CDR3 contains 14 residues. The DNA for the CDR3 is TGTGCCAGCAGCGTCGGCAGGGGGCCAACTGAAGCTTTCTTT. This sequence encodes CASSVGRGPTEAFF.

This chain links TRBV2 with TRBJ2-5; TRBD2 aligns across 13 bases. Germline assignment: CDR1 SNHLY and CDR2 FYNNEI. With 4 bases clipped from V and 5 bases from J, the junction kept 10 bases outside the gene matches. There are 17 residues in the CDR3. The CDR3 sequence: CASSAVALAGGFETQYF. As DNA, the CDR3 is TGTGCCAGCAGTGCCGTCGCACTAGCGGGGGGGTTTGAGACCCAGTACTTC.

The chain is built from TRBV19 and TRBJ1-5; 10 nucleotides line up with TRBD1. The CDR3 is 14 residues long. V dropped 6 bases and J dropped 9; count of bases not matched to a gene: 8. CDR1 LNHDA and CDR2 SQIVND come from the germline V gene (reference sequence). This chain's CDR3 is CASSARQGATPQHF. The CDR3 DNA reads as TGTGCCAGTAGCGCCCGACAGGGGGCGACGCCCCAGCATTTT.

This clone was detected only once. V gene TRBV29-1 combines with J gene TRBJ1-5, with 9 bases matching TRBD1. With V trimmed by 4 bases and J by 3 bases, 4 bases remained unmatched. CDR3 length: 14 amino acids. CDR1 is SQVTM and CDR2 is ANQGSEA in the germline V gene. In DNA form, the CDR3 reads TGCAGCGTTGCACAGGGGGCGGTCAATCAGCCCCAGCATTTT. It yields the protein CSVAQGAVNQPQHF.

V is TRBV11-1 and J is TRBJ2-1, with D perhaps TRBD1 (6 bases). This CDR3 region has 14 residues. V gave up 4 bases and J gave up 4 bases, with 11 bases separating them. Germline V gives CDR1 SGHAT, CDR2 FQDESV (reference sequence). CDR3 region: CASSSGTNYNEQFF. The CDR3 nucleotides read TGTGCCAGCAGCTCCGGGACAAATTACAATGAGCAGTTCTTC. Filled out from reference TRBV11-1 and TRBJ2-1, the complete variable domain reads EAEVAQSPRYKITEKSQAVAFWCDPISGHATLYWYRQILGQGPELLVQFQDESVVDDSQLPKDRFSAERLKGVDSTLKIQPAELGDSAMYLCASSSGTNYNEQFFGPGTRLTVL.

The CDR3 DNA sequence: TGCGCCAGCAGCCTCCGGGGGGACGGCTACACCTTC. The encoded protein is CASSLRGDGYTF. The genes are TRBV5-1 and TRBJ1-2; weak D call: TRBD1 (5 bases). The V end lost 4 bases, the J end lost 8 bases, and 12 bases lay between the germline ends. The CDR3 length is 12 residues. Per germline, CDR1 SGHRS and CDR2 YFSETQ.

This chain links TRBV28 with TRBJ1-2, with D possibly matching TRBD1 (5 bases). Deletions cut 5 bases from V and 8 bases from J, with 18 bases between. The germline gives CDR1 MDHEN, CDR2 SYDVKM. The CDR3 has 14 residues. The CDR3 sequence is CASSPPGVGAGYTF. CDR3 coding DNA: TGTGCCAGCAGTCCCCCGGGTGTAGGGGCAGGCTACACCTTC.

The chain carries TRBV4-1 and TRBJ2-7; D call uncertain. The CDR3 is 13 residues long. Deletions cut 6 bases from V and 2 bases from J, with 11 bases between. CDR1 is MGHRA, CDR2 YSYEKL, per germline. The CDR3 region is CASSSDTAYEQYF. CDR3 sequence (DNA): TGCGCCAGCAGTTCTGACACCGCCTACGAGCAGTACTTC.

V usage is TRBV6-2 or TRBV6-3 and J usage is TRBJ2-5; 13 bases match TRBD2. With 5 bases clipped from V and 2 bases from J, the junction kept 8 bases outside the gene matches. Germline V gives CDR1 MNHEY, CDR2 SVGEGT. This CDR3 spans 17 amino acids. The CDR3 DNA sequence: TGTGCCAGCAGTCCCGGACTAGCGGGGGCAACTCAAGAGACCCAGTACTTC. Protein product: CASSPGLAGATQETQYF.

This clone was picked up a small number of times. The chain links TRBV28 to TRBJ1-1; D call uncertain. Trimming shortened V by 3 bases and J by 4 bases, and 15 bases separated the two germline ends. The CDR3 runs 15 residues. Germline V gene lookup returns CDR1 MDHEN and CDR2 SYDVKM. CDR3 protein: CASSLNTGRATEAFF. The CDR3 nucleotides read TGTGCCAGCAGTTTGAATACGGGGAGGGCCACTGAAGCTTTCTTT.

This CDR3 reads CASSASRERGSSYEQYF. The CDR3 DNA reads TGTGCCAGCAGCGCGAGCCGGGAGCGGGGGAGCTCCTACGAGCAGTACTTC. The chain employs TRBV9 and TRBJ2-7; 8 bases agree with TRBD2. Germline CDR1 and CDR2: SGDLS and YYNGEE. V shed 3 bases and J 0 bases; nucleotides not matched to a gene: 11. The CDR3 contains 17 residues.

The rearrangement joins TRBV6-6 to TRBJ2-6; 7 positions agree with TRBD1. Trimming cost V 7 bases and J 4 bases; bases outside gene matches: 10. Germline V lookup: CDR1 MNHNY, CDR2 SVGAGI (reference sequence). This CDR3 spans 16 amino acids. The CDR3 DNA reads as TGTGCCAGCACCAAACGGACAGGTAACGGGGCCAACGTCCTGACTTTC. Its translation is CASTKRTGNGANVLTF.

This CDR3 is CASSYAGAGDEAFF. CDR3 nucleotide sequence: TGTGCCAGCAGTTATGCGGGGGCAGGGGATGAAGCTTTCTTT. This chain joins TRBV6-5 and TRBJ1-1; possibly TRBD1 for D (6 bases). The germline CDR1 and CDR2 sequences are MNHEY and SVGAGI. The CDR3 length is 14 residues. V lost 3 bases to trimming and J lost 7 bases, with 15 bases between them.

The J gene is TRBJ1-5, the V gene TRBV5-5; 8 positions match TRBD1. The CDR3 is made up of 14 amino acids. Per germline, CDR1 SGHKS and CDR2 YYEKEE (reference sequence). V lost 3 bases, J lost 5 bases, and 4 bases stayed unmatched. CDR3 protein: CASSSTGGDQPQHF. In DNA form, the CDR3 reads TGTGCCAGCAGCTCCACAGGGGGGGATCAGCCCCAGCATTTT.

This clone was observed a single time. The CDR3 reads CASSLYTGNTGELFF. The CDR3 DNA is TGTGCCAGCAGCTTATATACAGGGAACACCGGGGAGCTGTTTTTT. The J gene is TRBJ2-2, the V gene TRBV11-2; a weak D match, TRBD1 (5 bases). The CDR3 spans 15 residues. Germline loops: CDR1 SGHAT, CDR2 FQNNGV. Trimming took off 2 bases at V and 1 base at J, with 8 bases between the two ends.

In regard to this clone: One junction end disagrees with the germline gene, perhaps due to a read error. As DNA, the CDR3 is TGTGCCACCAGTAGAGGGACAGGAGTTGGCTCACCCCTCCACTTT. Protein product: CATSRGTGVGSPLHF. The genes are TRBV15 and TRBJ1-6, with 8 bases identical to TRBD1. The CDR3 has 15 amino acids. Germline lookup yields CDR1 LNHNV and CDR2 YYDKDF (reference sequence).

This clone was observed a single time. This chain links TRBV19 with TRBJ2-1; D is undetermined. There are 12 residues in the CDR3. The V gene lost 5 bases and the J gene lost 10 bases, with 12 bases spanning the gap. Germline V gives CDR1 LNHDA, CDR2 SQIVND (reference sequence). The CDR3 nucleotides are TGTGCCAGTAGTCGACTGAATAGCGAGCAGTTCTTC. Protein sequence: CASSRLNSEQFF.

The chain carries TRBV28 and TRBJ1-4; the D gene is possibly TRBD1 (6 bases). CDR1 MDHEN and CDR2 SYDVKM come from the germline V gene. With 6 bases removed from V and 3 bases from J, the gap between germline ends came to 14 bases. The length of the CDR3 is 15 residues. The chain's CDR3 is CASRELQGPNEKLFF. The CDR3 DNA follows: TGTGCCAGCAGGGAACTACAGGGTCCTAATGAAAAACTGTTTTTT.

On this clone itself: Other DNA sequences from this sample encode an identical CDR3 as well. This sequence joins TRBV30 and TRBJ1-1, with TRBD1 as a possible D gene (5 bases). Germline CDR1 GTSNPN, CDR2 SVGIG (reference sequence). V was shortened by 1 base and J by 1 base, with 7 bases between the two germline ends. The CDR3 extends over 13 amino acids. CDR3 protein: CAWSGGENTEAFF. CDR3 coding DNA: TGTGCCTGGAGTGGGGGCGAGAACACTGAAGCTTTCTTT.

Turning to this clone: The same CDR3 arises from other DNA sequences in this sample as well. The CDR3 is CASSPGGDQPQHF. CDR3 in DNA: TGTGCCAGCTCACCCGGGGGAGACCAGCCCCAGCATTTT. This chain joins TRBV18 and TRBJ1-5, with TRBD1 as a possible D gene (5 bases). The CDR3 runs to 13 residues. Germline V CDR1 and CDR2: KGHSH, LQKENI. V dropped 3 bases and J dropped 7 bases, with 10 bases sitting between them.

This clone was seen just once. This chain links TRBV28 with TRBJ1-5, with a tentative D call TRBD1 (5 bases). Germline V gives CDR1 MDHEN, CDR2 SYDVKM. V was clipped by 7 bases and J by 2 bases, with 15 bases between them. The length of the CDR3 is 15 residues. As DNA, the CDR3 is TGTGCCAGCATTACCAACCAAGGGGGCAATCAGCCCCAGCATTTT. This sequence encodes CASITNQGGNQPQHF.

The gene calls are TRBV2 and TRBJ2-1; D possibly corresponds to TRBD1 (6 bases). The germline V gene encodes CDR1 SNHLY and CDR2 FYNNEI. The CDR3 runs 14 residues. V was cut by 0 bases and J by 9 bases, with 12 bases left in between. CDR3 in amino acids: CASSEAGQLGEQFF. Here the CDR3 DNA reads TGTGCCAGCAGTGAAGCAGGACAGCTAGGTGAGCAGTTCTTC.

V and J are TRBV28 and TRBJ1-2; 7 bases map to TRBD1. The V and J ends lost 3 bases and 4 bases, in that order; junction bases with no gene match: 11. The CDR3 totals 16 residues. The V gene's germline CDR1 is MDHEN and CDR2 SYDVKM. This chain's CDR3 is CASSFAGGDRGYGYTF. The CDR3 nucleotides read TGTGCCAGCAGTTTCGCAGGGGGAGACCGGGGCTATGGCTACACCTTC.

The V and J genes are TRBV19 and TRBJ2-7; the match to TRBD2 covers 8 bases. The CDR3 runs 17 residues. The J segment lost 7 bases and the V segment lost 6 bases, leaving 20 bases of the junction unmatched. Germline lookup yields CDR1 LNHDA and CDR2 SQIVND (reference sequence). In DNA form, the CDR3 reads TGTGCCAGTAGCCCATTACCGCCGGGACTAGAAGTGGGAGAGCAGTACTTC. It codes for CASSPLPPGLEVGEQYF.

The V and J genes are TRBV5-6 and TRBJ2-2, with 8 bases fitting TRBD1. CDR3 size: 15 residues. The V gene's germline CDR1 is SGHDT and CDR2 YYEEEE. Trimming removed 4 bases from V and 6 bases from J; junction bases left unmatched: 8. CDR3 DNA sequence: TGTGCCAGCAGCCCGACACAGGGGGGAGCCGGGGAGCTGTTTTTT. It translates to CASSPTQGGAGELFF. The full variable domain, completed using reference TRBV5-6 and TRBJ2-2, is DAGVTQSPTHLIKTRGQQVTLRCSPKSGHDTVSWYQQALGQGPQFIFQYYEEEERQRGNFPDRFSGHQFPNYSSELNVNALLLGDSALYLCASSPTQGGAGELFFGEGSRLTVL.

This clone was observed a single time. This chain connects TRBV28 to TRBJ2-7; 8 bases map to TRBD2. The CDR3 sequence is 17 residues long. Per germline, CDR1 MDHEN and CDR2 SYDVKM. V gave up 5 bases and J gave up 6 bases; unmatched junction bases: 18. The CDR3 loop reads CASSPGTWGLDPLEQYF. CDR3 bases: TGTGCCAGCAGTCCCGGAACCTGGGGACTAGATCCACTCGAGCAGTACTTC.

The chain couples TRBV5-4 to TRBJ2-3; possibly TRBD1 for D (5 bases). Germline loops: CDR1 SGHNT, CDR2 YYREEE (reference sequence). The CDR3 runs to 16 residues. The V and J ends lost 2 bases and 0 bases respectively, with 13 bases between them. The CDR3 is CASSFDSSVSTDTQYF. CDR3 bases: TGTGCCAGCAGCTTCGACAGTTCTGTTAGCACAGATACGCAGTATTTT. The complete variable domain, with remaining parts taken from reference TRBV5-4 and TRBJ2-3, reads ETGVTQSPTHLIKTRGQQVTLRCSSQSGHNTVSWYQQALGQGPQFIFQYYREEENGRGNFPPRFSGLQFPNYSSELNVNALELDDSALYLCASSFDSSVSTDTQYFGPGTRLTVL.

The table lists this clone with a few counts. CDR3 sequence reads: CASSEWTGGGYTF. CDR3 coding DNA: TGTGCCAGCAGCGAATGGACAGGGGGCGGCTACACCTTC. The J gene is TRBJ1-2, the V gene TRBV7-3, with 11 bases identical to TRBD1. With 5 bases clipped from V and 8 bases from J, the junction kept 4 bases outside the gene matches. This CDR3 has 13 amino acids. From germline, CDR1 is SGHTA and CDR2 FQGTGA. Drawing the rest from reference TRBV7-3 and TRBJ1-2, the complete variable domain is GAGVSQTPSNKVTEKGKYVELRCDPISGHTALYWYRQSLGQGPEFLIYFQGTGAADDSGLPNDRFFAVRPEGSVSTLKIQRTERGDSAVYLCASSEWTGGGYTFGSGTRLTVV.